Presented here are 10 T cell receptor beta chains from one specimen sequenced in a study of blood T cell repertoires in COVID-19. Profiled with immunoSEQ multiplex PCR; TCRdb holds only in-frame clones, not every one. The table has about 200,000 clones, about 86% seen once. Material: peripheral blood. These receptors all stem from a woman in her sixties or seventies with acute or convalescent COVID-19.

The V gene is TRBV5-1, the J gene TRBJ2-7, with 7 positions matching TRBD1. Trimming cost V 4 bases and J 1 base; bases outside gene matches: 8. The CDR3 length is 15 residues. CDR1 is SGHRS and CDR2 is YFSETQ in the germline V gene. The CDR3 coding sequence is TGCGCCAGCAGCGAGGGGGCTCTGGCTTCCTACGAGCAGTACTTC. Translating it yields CASSEGALASYEQYF. The complete variable domain, with remaining parts taken from reference TRBV5-1 and TRBJ2-7, reads KAGVTQTPRYLIKTRGQQVTLSCSPISGHRSVSWYQQTPGQGLQFLFEYFSETQRNKGNFPGRFSGRQFSNSRSEMNVSTLELGDSALYLCASSEGALASYEQYFGPGTRLTVT.

Remarks on this clone: Other nucleotide sequences from this sample produce the same CDR3. The rearrangement joins TRBV6-6 to TRBJ2-7; maybe TRBD1 (5 bases). CDR1 and CDR2 from the germline V gene are MNHNY and SVGAGI (reference sequence). Trimming removed 2 bases from V and 2 bases from J, with 10 bases in between. This CDR3 region has 14 residues. CDR3 amino acids: CASSYGQGAYEQYF. The CDR3 DNA is TGTGCCAGCAGTTACGGGCAGGGCGCCTACGAGCAGTACTTC.

The genes are TRBV7-8 and TRBJ2-3, with 7 bases matching TRBD2. The CDR3 is made up of 15 amino acids. Germline CDR1 reads SGHVS; CDR2 reads FQNEAQ. The V and J ends lost 4 bases and 4 bases, in that order; junction bases with no gene match: 8. This chain's CDR3 is CASSYLAGSPDTQYF. The CDR3 nucleotides read TGTGCCAGCAGCTACTTAGCGGGTTCCCCAGATACGCAGTATTTT. Full variable domain (remainder filled in from reference TRBV7-8 and TRBJ2-3): GAGVSQSPRYKVAKRGQDVALRCDPISGHVSLFWYQQALGQGPEFLTYFQNEAQLDKSGLPSDRFFAERPEGSVSTLKIQRTQQEDSAVYLCASSYLAGSPDTQYFGPGTRLTVL.

The rearrangement joins TRBV4-1 to TRBJ1-1, with D perhaps TRBD1 (6 bases). This CDR3 has 14 amino acids. Germline V gives CDR1 MGHRA, CDR2 YSYEKL. V was clipped by 2 bases and J by 7 bases, with 14 bases between them. The DNA for the CDR3 is TGCGCCAGCAGCCAACGGACCGGGACACTTGAAGCTTTCTTT. Encoded protein: CASSQRTGTLEAFF.

The chain recombines TRBV7-9 with TRBJ2-1, with 10 bases matching TRBD1. From germline, CDR1 is SEHNR and CDR2 FQNEAQ (reference sequence). After removal of 6 bases from V and 7 bases from J, the junction contained 18 bases not matched to a gene. The CDR3 has 18 residues. CDR3 nucleotide sequence: TGTGCCAGCAGTCGTAGCAGAGTAACGGGACAGGGGAGGAATGAGCAGTTCTTC. This gives the protein CASSRSRVTGQGRNEQFF.

This chain links TRBV5-4 with TRBJ2-2, with D possibly matching TRBD1 (5 bases). The CDR3 is made up of 15 amino acids. Trimming took off 9 bases at V and 0 bases at J, with 15 bases between the two ends. Germline CDR1 SGHNT, CDR2 YYREEE (reference sequence). For the CDR3, the DNA is TGTGCCACCCGCAGACAGACCGCGAACACCGGGGAGCTGTTTTTT. Protein product: CATRRQTANTGELFF.

The V call is TRBV6-6, the J call TRBJ1-6; 11 positions match TRBD1. Germline V CDR1 and CDR2: MNHNY, SVGAGI (reference sequence). V shed 7 bases and J 9 bases; nucleotides not matched to a gene: 5. CDR3 length equals 14 residues. The DNA for the CDR3 is TGTGCCAGCATCCGGGGACAGGGGGGTTCACCCCTCCACTTT. Translated: CASIRGQGGSPLHF.

This clone turned up a few times. The J gene is TRBJ2-1, the V gene TRBV5-1; the match to TRBD1 covers 12 bases. From germline, CDR1 is SGHRS and CDR2 YFSETQ. The V gene end was trimmed by 6 bases and the J gene end by 8 bases; junction bases not matched to a gene: 9. The CDR3 covers 15 residues. This chain's CDR3 is CASNLRDRGRDEQFF. In nucleotides, the CDR3 is TGCGCCAGCAACCTCCGGGACAGGGGGCGGGATGAGCAGTTCTTC.

The chain recombines TRBV29-1 with TRBJ2-1; no clear D gene. The germline V and J ends were trimmed by 8 bases and 0 bases, with 11 bases remaining between them. This CDR3 is built from 13 residues. Germline V CDR1 and CDR2: SQVTM, ANQGSEA. The CDR3 reads CSIIPSSYNEQFF. The CDR3 DNA reads as TGCAGCATAATACCGAGCTCCTACAATGAGCAGTTCTTC.

The chain carries TRBV5-4 and TRBJ2-1, with 13 bases fitting TRBD2. Germline-derived CDR1 and CDR2 are SGHNT and YYREEE (reference sequence). The trim removed 0 bases at V and 8 bases at J, leaving 5 bases unmatched. The CDR3 sequence is 16 residues long. The chain's CDR3 is CASSLGGTSGVYEQFF. CDR3 bases: TGTGCCAGCAGCTTGGGAGGGACTAGCGGGGTCTATGAGCAGTTCTTC.